The entry below describes one T cell receptor beta chain. The germline gives CDR1 MNHEY, CDR2 SMNVEV (reference sequence). This CDR3 is built from 22 residues. The V and J ends lost 1 base and 2 bases, in that order; junction bases with no gene match: 20. Profiling relied on immunoSEQ multiplex PCR, and the TCRdb table lists in-frame clones only, not all of them. In the table there are nearly 50,000 clones, 70% to 90% of which are singletons. The data belong to a study of OX40 agonist ivuxolimab in advanced cancers. The material sequenced was CD4+ or CD8+ T cells sorted from blood, taken in a trial of the OX40 agonist ivuxolimab. J is TRBJ2-2 and V is TRBV27; 9 bases agree with TRBD2. This sequence was found in an adult with an advanced solid tumor such as melanoma, head and neck, liver or kidney cancer. CDR3: CASSLFSVYFGLREGNTGELFF. CDR3 in DNA: TGTGCCAGCAGTTTATTCTCGGTTTACTTCGGGTTGCGGGAGGGCAACACCGGGGAGCTGTTTTTT.